Shown below are 32 T cell receptor beta chains from a single sample sequenced in a study of cytomegalovirus exposure and HLA in healthy donors. The primer mix had 60 Vbeta and 13 Jbeta primers. Some clones are missing from TCRdb's copy, which holds only in-frame ones; the method was immunoSEQ multiplex PCR. Counted here are about 260,000 clones, approximately 84% occurring once; the ten biggest clones make up 1.5% to 2.5%. The specimen sequenced was PBMCs. Source of these receptors: a middle-aged woman in good health and CMV-seropositive.

V gene TRBV4-2 combines with J gene TRBJ2-1, with 13 bases identical to TRBD2. CDR1 is LGHNA and CDR2 is YNFKEQ in the germline V gene. V shed 4 bases, J shed 8 bases, and the junction held 5 bases outside the gene matches. The CDR3 has 15 residues. In DNA, the CDR3 is TGTGCCAGCAGCCTTGGACTAGCGGGAGTGGATGAGCAGTTCTTC. It is translated as CASSLGLAGVDEQFF.

The chain joins TRBV4-2 to TRBJ2-3; 11 bases fit TRBD1. Germline CDR1 LGHNA, CDR2 YNFKEQ. CDR3 length: 17 residues. V was pared by 4 bases and J by 2 bases, with 8 bases of the junction left unmatched. CDR3 sequence reads: CASSPAGGQGATDTQYF. The CDR3 DNA sequence: TGTGCCAGCAGCCCGGCCGGAGGACAGGGGGCCACAGATACGCAGTATTTT.

This clone was seen a single time. The chain is built from TRBV11-3 and TRBJ2-3; 7 bases fit TRBD1. The V and J ends lost 4 bases and 5 bases, in that order; junction bases with no gene match: 12. CDR1 SGHNT and CDR2 YENEEA come from the germline V gene. The length of the CDR3 is 16 residues. In DNA, the CDR3 is TGTGCCAGCAGCTCCGGAGACAGGGCCCGCGGAGATACGCAGTATTTT. Encoded protein: CASSSGDRARGDTQYF.

The CDR3 DNA reads TGTGCCAGTAGTACAACAGAGCTTCAGCCCCAGCATTTT. Translation gives CASSTTELQPQHF. The chain joins TRBV19 to TRBJ1-5; unclear D gene. Between the trimmed V and J ends, which lost 4 bases and 6 bases, there was a span of 10 bases. Germline CDR1 is LNHDA and CDR2 is SQIVND (reference sequence). This CDR3 is 13 amino acids long.

This clone came up a few times. The V and J genes are TRBV11-3 and TRBJ2-3; tentative D call: TRBD2 (6 bases). Germline V CDR1 and CDR2: SGHNT, YENEEA. The germline V and J ends were trimmed by 1 base and 6 bases, with 17 bases remaining between them. The CDR3 consists of 16 residues. The CDR3 region is CASSLGELGGEDTQYF. CDR3 DNA sequence: TGTGCCAGCAGCTTAGGGGAGCTGGGGGGAGAGGATACGCAGTATTTT.

V usage is TRBV7-7 and J usage is TRBJ2-3, with TRBD2 matching 7 bases. The CDR3 is 16 amino acids. After removal of 5 bases from V and 4 bases from J, the junction contained 12 bases not matched to a gene. Germline-derived CDR1 and CDR2 are SSHAT and FNYEAQ (reference sequence). For the CDR3, the DNA is TGTGCCAGCAGCCCGATGGCGGGAGTGGTTTCAGATACGCAGTATTTT. Translation: CASSPMAGVVSDTQYF.

The CDR3 here is CASRWTGRMNTGELFF. The CDR3 region has the DNA TGTGCCAGCAGGTGGACAGGGAGGATGAACACCGGGGAGCTGTTTTTT. The rearrangement links TRBV28 to TRBJ2-2; 8 bases line up with TRBD1. This CDR3 has 16 amino acids. Germline-derived CDR1 and CDR2 are MDHEN and SYDVKM. V shed 6 bases, J shed 1 base, and the junction held 7 bases outside the gene matches.

The chain combines TRBV27 with TRBJ1-5; 9 bases agree with TRBD1. Trimming removed 2 bases from V and 0 bases from J; junction bases left unmatched: 5. Germline V lookup: CDR1 MNHEY, CDR2 SMNVEV (reference sequence). This CDR3 region has 17 residues. For the CDR3, the DNA is TGTGCCAGCAGTTTAAGCGGGACAGGGTTTAGCAATCAGCCCCAGCATTTT. Amino acids: CASSLSGTGFSNQPQHF.

The chain is built from TRBV11-3 and TRBJ1-2, with TRBD1 identical over 9 bases. Germline CDR1 SGHNT, CDR2 YENEEA. The CDR3 runs 16 residues. V lost 2 bases, J lost 4 bases, and 8 bases stayed unmatched. CDR3 DNA: TGTGCCAGCAGCTTACCGGGACAGGGTCGACTCTATGGCTACACCTTC. Translated, it gives CASSLPGQGRLYGYTF.

The chain combines TRBV11-3 with TRBJ2-1, with a possible D match to TRBD2 (6 bases). Trimming took 5 bases from V and 9 from J, leaving 14 bases between them. Germline CDR1 and CDR2: SGHNT and YENEEA. This CDR3 has 13 amino acids. This chain's CDR3 is CASSAVGGSEQFF. The CDR3 region has the DNA TGTGCCAGCAGCGCTGTGGGAGGTAGTGAGCAGTTCTTC.

This clone appeared once. This rearrangement joins TRBV5-1 to TRBJ2-2; the D gene is possibly TRBD2 (5 bases). V was clipped by 5 bases and J by 5 bases, with 10 bases between them. Germline CDR1 is SGHRS and CDR2 is YFSETQ. The CDR3 is 13 residues long. DNA for the CDR3: TGCGCCAGCAGGAGGGCGGAGACCGGGGAGCTGTTTTTT. Amino acid sequence: CASRRAETGELFF. Full variable domain (missing parts from reference TRBV5-1 and TRBJ2-2): KAGVTQTPRYLIKTRGQQVTLSCSPISGHRSVSWYQQTPGQGLQFLFEYFSETQRNKGNFPGRFSGRQFSNSRSEMNVSTLELGDSALYLCASRRAETGELFFGEGSRLTVL.

This rearrangement joins TRBV29-1 to TRBJ1-4, with D perhaps matching TRBD1 (6 bases). The CDR3 runs to 17 residues. Germline V gene lookup returns CDR1 SQVTM and CDR2 ANQGSEA. V lost 1 base to trimming and J lost 8 bases, with 23 bases between them. CDR3 region: CSVEGTVDSLGSEKLFF. In DNA form, the CDR3 reads TGCAGCGTTGAAGGGACAGTTGACTCCCTCGGGTCGGAAAAACTGTTTTTT.

The rearrangement joins TRBV5-1 to TRBJ2-1; 7 bases agree with TRBD1. V trimming: 0 bases; J trimming: 8 bases; junction bases outside the gene matches: 11. Germline assignment: CDR1 SGHRS and CDR2 YFSETQ. The CDR3 sequence is 16 residues long. CDR3 DNA sequence: TGCGCCAGCAGCTTGGCGGGTAGGGGGCTTGAAGATGAGCAGTTCTTC. The encoded protein is CASSLAGRGLEDEQFF.

This chain joins TRBV30 and TRBJ2-1; perhaps TRBD1 as D (5 bases). Per the germline V gene, CDR1 is GTSNPN and CDR2 is SVGIG (reference sequence). V gave up 4 bases and J gave up 6 bases, with 16 bases separating them. CDR3 length: 14 residues. The DNA for the CDR3 is TGTGCCTGGAAGAAAGACAGTAGGTCCAATGAGCAGTTCTTC. It translates to CAWKKDSRSNEQFF.

The chain couples TRBV12-5 to TRBJ2-2; 7 nucleotides align to TRBD1. Germline assignment: CDR1 LGHNT and CDR2 FRNRAP. This CDR3 comprises 15 residues. Unmatched junction bases numbered 1, after V lost 2 bases and J lost 1 base. DNA of the CDR3: TGTGCTAGTGGTTTGCCAGGGGGGAACACCGGGGAGCTGTTTTTT. Amino acids: CASGLPGGNTGELFF.

V and J are TRBV5-1 and TRBJ2-1; TRBD2 aligns across 12 bases. CDR3 length: 16 residues. V shed 4 bases and J 1 base; nucleotides not matched to a gene: 3. CDR1 and CDR2 from the germline V gene are SGHRS and YFSETQ. DNA of the CDR3: TGCGCCAGCAGCAGGACTAGCGGGACATCCTACAATGAGCAGTTCTTC. Protein sequence: CASSRTSGTSYNEQFF.

This chain uses TRBV10-3 with TRBJ1-1; D remains ambiguous. The CDR3 loop spans 13 amino acids. The germline CDR1 and CDR2 sequences are ENHRY and SYGVKD. Trimming took 5 bases from V and 0 from J, leaving 7 bases between them. CDR3 coding DNA: TGTGCCATCAGTCCGTATTTGAACACTGAAGCTTTCTTT. Its translation: CAISPYLNTEAFF.

This chain uses TRBV28 with TRBJ2-6, with D hard to call. Germline-derived CDR1 and CDR2 are MDHEN and SYDVKM. V dropped 4 bases and J dropped 0 bases, with 10 bases sitting between them. The CDR3 runs to 16 residues. CDR3 sequence (DNA): TGTGCCAGCAGTTCTATCCTGCCCTCTGGGGCCAACGTCCTGACTTTC. Translation: CASSSILPSGANVLTF. The full variable domain, completed using reference TRBV28 and TRBJ2-6, is DVKVTQSSRYLVKRTGEKVFLECVQDMDHENMFWYRQDPGLGLRLIYFSYDVKMKEKGDIPEGYSVSREKKERFSLILESASTNQTSMYLCASSSILPSGANVLTFGAGSRLTVL.

The chain is built from TRBV30 and TRBJ2-6; TRBD2 matches at 8 bases. The germline CDR1 and CDR2 sequences are GTSNPN and SVGIG (reference sequence). CDR3 length: 12 residues. V was pared by 1 base and J by 15 bases, with 5 bases of the junction left unmatched. The CDR3 coding sequence is TGTGCCTGGAGTGCCGGGGGGGGAGGCCTGACTTTC. This translates into CAWSAGGGGLTF.

The table lists this clone with a count of one. The chain combines TRBV5-1 with TRBJ2-7; tentative D call: TRBD1 (6 bases). Germline CDR1 SGHRS, CDR2 YFSETQ. V was pared by 2 bases and J by 3 bases, with 12 bases between. The CDR3 is made up of 14 amino acids. The CDR3 loop is CASSLGDNLYEQYF. CDR3 coding DNA: TGCGCCAGCAGCTTAGGGGACAACCTCTACGAGCAGTACTTC. Full variable domain (rest looked up from reference TRBV5-1 and TRBJ2-7): KAGVTQTPRYLIKTRGQQVTLSCSPISGHRSVSWYQQTPGQGLQFLFEYFSETQRNKGNFPGRFSGRQFSNSRSEMNVSTLELGDSALYLCASSLGDNLYEQYFGPGTRLTVT.

CDR3 loop: CASSGGLAGIDEQYF. For the CDR3, the DNA is TGTGCCAGCAGCGGAGGACTAGCGGGAATCGACGAGCAGTACTTC. The V call is TRBV7-9, the J call TRBJ2-7, with 12 nucleotides matching TRBD2. The CDR3 has 15 amino acids. J was trimmed by 5 bases and V by 5 bases; bases with no gene match: 7. Germline V gives CDR1 SEHNR, CDR2 FQNEAQ (reference sequence).

About this clone itself: Other DNA sequences in this specimen translate into the identical CDR3. V and J are TRBV9 and TRBJ2-1, with TRBD2 matching over 8 bases. Trimming removed 4 bases from V and 4 bases from J; junction bases left unmatched: 7. The CDR3 sequence is 15 residues long. The V gene's germline CDR1 is SGDLS and CDR2 YYNGEE. In DNA, the CDR3 is TGTGCCAGCAGCCCCAGCGGGAGTAGTTACAATGAGCAGTTCTTC. This codes for CASSPSGSSYNEQFF.

The rearrangement joins TRBV7-2 to TRBJ2-1; unclear D gene. Trimming stripped 4 bases from V and 8 bases from J, with 9 bases between. Per germline, CDR1 SGHTA and CDR2 FQGNSA. This CDR3 region has 12 residues. This CDR3 is CASSSTTYEQFF. In nucleotides, the CDR3 is TGTGCCAGCAGCTCGACGACTTATGAGCAGTTCTTC.

The V call is TRBV4-3, the J call TRBJ2-6; 8 bases fit TRBD2. CDR3 size: 18 residues. Germline V gene data show CDR1 as LGHNA and CDR2 as YSLEER. J was trimmed by 0 bases and V by 0 bases; bases with no gene match: 4. DNA for the CDR3: TGCGCCAGCAGCCAAGATATGGCGGGGGGCTCTGGGGCCAACGTCCTGACTTTC. Translation gives CASSQDMAGGSGANVLTF.

This clone was seen only once. The J gene is TRBJ2-1, the V gene TRBV28; 7 bases are shared with TRBD2. The CDR3 has 14 residues. V trimming: 3 bases; J trimming: 9 bases; junction bases outside the gene matches: 8. The germline gives CDR1 MDHEN, CDR2 SYDVKM. The DNA for the CDR3 is TGTGCCAGCAGTTTGGGCCTGACTAGCAGTGAGCAGTTCTTC. Its protein product is CASSLGLTSSEQFF.

The chain recombines TRBV2 with TRBJ2-7, with TRBD2 identical over 8 bases. CDR3 length equals 13 residues. With 9 bases clipped from V and 4 bases from J, the junction kept 8 bases outside the gene matches. CDR1 is SNHLY, CDR2 FYNNEI, per germline. The CDR3: CARTSVNLYEQYF. In DNA, the CDR3 is TGTGCCAGGACTAGCGTGAATCTGTACGAGCAGTACTTC.

The chain joins TRBV5-1 to TRBJ2-3; 8 nucleotides line up with TRBD2. Germline trimming cut 5 bases from V and 3 bases from J; bases unmatched to any gene: 8. Germline CDR1 and CDR2: SGHRS and YFSETQ. This CDR3 contains 15 residues. The CDR3 region has the DNA TGCGCCAGCAGACGGCGGGAGGTGAAAACAGATACGCAGTATTTT. Its translation is CASRRREVKTDTQYF. Variable domain in full (rest from reference TRBV5-1 and TRBJ2-3): KAGVTQTPRYLIKTRGQQVTLSCSPISGHRSVSWYQQTPGQGLQFLFEYFSETQRNKGNFPGRFSGRQFSNSRSEMNVSTLELGDSALYLCASRRREVKTDTQYFGPGTRLTVL.

The chain recombines TRBV10-3 with TRBJ2-7; 8 positions match TRBD2. Germline trimming cut 2 bases from V and 3 bases from J; bases unmatched to any gene: 0. The CDR3 spans 13 residues. Germline CDR1 ENHRY, CDR2 SYGVKD. CDR3 sequence: CAISEREGYEQYF. CDR3 in DNA: TGTGCCATCAGTGAGCGGGAGGGCTACGAGCAGTACTTC.

CDR3: CASSGGQLGDTEAFF. The CDR3 nucleotides read TGTGCCAGCAGCGGAGGGCAGCTCGGGGACACTGAAGCTTTCTTT. This rearrangement joins TRBV28 to TRBJ1-1; D gene ambiguous. There are 15 residues in the CDR3. Germline CDR1 MDHEN, CDR2 SYDVKM. V shed 6 bases and J shed 3 bases, with 17 bases lying between them. The full variable domain, in which reference TRBV28 and TRBJ1-1 provide the parts outside the CDR3, is DVKVTQSSRYLVKRTGEKVFLECVQDMDHENMFWYRQDPGLGLRLIYFSYDVKMKEKGDIPEGYSVSREKKERFSLILESASTNQTSMYLCASSGGQLGDTEAFFGQGTRLTVV.

This chain uses TRBV5-1 with TRBJ1-2; the match to TRBD1 covers 9 bases. The ends lost 2 bases at V and 4 bases at J; junction bases unmatched: 9. Germline lookup yields CDR1 SGHRS and CDR2 YFSETQ. The CDR3 has 16 amino acids. CDR3 DNA: TGCGCCAGCAGCTTAGCCACAGGGGGCCGGGCCTATGGCTACACCTTC. Protein: CASSLATGGRAYGYTF.

This chain links TRBV9 with TRBJ2-2, with TRBD2 matching over 13 bases. This CDR3 region has 17 residues. Germline assignment: CDR1 SGDLS and CDR2 YYNGEE. The V gene end was trimmed by 0 bases and the J gene end by 5 bases; junction bases not matched to a gene: 4. Here the CDR3 reads CASSVGLAGGGTGELFF. DNA for the CDR3: TGTGCCAGCAGCGTAGGACTAGCGGGAGGCGGTACCGGGGAGCTGTTTTTT.

The chain joins TRBV5-1 to TRBJ2-3; 7 nucleotides match TRBD2. With V trimmed by 4 bases and J by 2 bases, 7 bases remained unmatched. The CDR3 is made up of 15 amino acids. CDR1 SGHRS and CDR2 YFSETQ come from the germline V gene. CDR3 nucleotide sequence: TGCGCCAGCAGCCCCTCGGGACTACCCACAGATACGCAGTATTTT. Its protein is CASSPSGLPTDTQYF.